This TCR beta chain was documented in a study of T cell clonality in common variable immunodeficiency. Ten or more counts support this clone. Its antigen is still unknown. The read comes to an end 3 residues before the CDR3 does, leaving the germline J gene to fill in the end. Here immunoSEQ multiplex PCR was the method, and the copy in TCRdb shows in-frame clones only, minus some. The sample shows fewer than 30,000 clones, none of them appearing just once. This CDR3 has 14 amino acids. Trimming pared 3 bases from V and 0 bases from J, leaving 9 bases between. Germline V gene sequence: CDR1 SGHDT, CDR2 YYEEEE. The study, taken as a whole, reports: Fewer deletions and N-nucleotide insertions were reportedly seen in common variable immunodeficiency TCR beta sequences.

The chain combines TRBV5-6 with TRBJ1-1; no clear D. Input material: peripheral blood mononuclear cells. The clonotype was recovered from a human donor with common variable immunodeficiency. The CDR3 spells CASSWPGMNTEAFF. The sequenced CDR3 bases are TGTGCCAGCAGCTGGCCAGGAATGAACACTGAA.